This T cell receptor (beta chain) was recovered during a study of blood T cell repertoires in COVID-19. Germline loops: CDR1 MNHEY, CDR2 SVGEGT. The V gene end was trimmed by 2 bases and the J gene end by 5 bases; junction bases not matched to a gene: 9. The CDR3 is 16 amino acids. Methods used by the authors: How many nucleated cells were present was estimated from reference gene primer amplification. This table comes from immunoSEQ multiplex PCR, and its TCRdb copy is limited to in-frame clones, with some not included. V and J calls and clone size are copied from that table; D and trimming were computed from the DNA. The sample has a few hundred thousand clones; 91% are singletons. Allocation to cohorts depended on clinical history reported by the participants.

This TCR was recovered from a woman in her 40s who had been exposed to COVID-19. V and J are TRBV6-2 or TRBV6-3 and TRBJ1-5, with 7 bases that match TRBD1. The sequenced sample was PBMCs or T cells enriched from blood (not recorded which). This CDR3 is CASSYAFRDRDQPQHF. The CDR3 nucleotides are TGTGCCAGCAGTTACGCCTTCCGGGACAGAGATCAGCCCCAGCATTTT.